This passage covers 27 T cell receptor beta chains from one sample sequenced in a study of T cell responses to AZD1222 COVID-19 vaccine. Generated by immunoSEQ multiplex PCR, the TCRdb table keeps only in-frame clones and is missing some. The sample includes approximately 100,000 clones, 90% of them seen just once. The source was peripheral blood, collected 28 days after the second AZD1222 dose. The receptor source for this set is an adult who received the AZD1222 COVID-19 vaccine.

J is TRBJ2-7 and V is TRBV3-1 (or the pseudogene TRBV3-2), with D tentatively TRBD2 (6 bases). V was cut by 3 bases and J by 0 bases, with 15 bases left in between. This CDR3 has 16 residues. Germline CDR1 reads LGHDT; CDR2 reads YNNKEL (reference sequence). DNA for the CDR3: TGTGCCAGCAGCCATCCAGGAGGAGGGAACTCCTACGAGCAGTACTTC. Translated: CASSHPGGGNSYEQYF.

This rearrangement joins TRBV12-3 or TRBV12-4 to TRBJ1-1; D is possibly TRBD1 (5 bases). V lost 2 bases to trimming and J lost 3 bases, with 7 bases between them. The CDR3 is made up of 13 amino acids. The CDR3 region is CASSLLTDTEAFF. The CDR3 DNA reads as TGTGCCAGCAGTTTACTGACAGACACTGAAGCTTTCTTT.

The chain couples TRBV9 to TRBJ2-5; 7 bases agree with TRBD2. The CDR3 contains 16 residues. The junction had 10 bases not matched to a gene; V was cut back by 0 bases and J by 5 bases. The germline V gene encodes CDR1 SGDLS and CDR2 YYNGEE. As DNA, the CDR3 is TGTGCCAGCAGCGTAGCTGGCGGGGGAGGGACGGAGACCCAGTACTTC. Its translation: CASSVAGGGGTETQYF.

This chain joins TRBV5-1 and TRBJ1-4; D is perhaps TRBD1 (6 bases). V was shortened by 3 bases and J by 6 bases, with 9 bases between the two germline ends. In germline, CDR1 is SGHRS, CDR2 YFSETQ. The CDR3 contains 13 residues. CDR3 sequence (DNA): TGCGCCAGCAGCTCGGACAGTTATGAAAAACTGTTTTTT. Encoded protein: CASSSDSYEKLFF.

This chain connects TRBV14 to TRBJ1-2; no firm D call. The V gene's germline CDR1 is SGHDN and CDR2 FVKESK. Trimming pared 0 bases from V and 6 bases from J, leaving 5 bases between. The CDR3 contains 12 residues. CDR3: CASSQETNGYTF. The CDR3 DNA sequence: TGTGCCAGCAGCCAAGAGACTAATGGCTACACCTTC.

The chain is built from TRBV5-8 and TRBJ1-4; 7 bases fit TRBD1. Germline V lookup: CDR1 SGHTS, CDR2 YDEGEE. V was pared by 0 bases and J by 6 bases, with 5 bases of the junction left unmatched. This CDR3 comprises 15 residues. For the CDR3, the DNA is TGTGCCAGCAGCTTGGTTGGAGGGGGCTATGAAAAACTGTTTTTT. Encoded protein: CASSLVGGGYEKLFF. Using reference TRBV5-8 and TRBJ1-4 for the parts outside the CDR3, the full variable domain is EAGVTQSPTHLIKTRGQQATLRCSPISGHTSVYWYQQALGLGLQFLLWYDEGEERNRGNFPPRFSGRQFPNYSSELNVNALELEDSALYLCASSLVGGGYEKLFFGSGTQLSVL.

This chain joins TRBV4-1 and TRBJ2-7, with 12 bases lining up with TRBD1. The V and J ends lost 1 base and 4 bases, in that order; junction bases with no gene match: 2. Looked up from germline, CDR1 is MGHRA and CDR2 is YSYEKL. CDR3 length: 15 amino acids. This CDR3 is CASSQGDRGPYEQYF. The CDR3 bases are TGCGCCAGCAGCCAAGGGGACAGGGGGCCTTACGAGCAGTACTTC.

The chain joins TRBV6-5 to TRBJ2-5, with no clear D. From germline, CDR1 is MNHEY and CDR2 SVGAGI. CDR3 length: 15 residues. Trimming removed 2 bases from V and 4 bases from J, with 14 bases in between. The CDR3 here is CASSYATGFVETQYF. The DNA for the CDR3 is TGTGCCAGCAGTTACGCGACCGGGTTCGTAGAGACCCAGTACTTC.

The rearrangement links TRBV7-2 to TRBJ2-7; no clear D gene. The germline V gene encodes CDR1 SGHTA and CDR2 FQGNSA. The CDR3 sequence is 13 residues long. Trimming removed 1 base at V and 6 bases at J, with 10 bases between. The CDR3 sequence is CASSLGTQAEQYF. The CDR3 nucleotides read TGTGCCAGCAGCTTAGGAACCCAGGCCGAGCAGTACTTC.

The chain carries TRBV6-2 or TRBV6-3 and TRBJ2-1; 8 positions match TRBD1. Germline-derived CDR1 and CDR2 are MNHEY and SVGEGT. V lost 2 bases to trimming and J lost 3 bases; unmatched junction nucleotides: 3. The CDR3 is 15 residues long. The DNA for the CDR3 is TGTGCCAGCAGTTACGACAGGGGCGGCTACAATGAGCAGTTCTTC. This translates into CASSYDRGGYNEQFF.

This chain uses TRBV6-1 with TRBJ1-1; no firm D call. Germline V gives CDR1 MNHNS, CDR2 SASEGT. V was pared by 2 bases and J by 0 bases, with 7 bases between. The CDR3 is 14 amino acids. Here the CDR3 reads CASSELSMNTEAFF. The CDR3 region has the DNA TGTGCCAGCAGTGAATTAAGCATGAACACTGAAGCTTTCTTT.

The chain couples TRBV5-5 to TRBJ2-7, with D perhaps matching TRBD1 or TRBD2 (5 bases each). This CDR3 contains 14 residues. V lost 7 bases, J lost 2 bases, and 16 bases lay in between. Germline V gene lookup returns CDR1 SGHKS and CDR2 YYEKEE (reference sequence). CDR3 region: CASGRDGGAYEQYF. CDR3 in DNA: TGTGCCAGCGGCCGGGACGGAGGAGCCTACGAGCAGTACTTC.

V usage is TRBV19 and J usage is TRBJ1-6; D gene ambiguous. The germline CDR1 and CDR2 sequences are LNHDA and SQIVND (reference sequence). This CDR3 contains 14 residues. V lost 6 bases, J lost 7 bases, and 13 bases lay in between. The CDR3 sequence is CASRPRVENSPLHF. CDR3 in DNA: TGTGCCAGTAGACCAAGGGTGGAGAATTCACCCCTCCACTTT.

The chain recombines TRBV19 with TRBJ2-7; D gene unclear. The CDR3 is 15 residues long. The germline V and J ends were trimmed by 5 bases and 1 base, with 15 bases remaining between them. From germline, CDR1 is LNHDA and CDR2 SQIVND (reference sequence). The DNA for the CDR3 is TGTGCCAGTAGTTCGGCCGGCCCAGGTTCCTACGAGCAGTACTTC. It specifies CASSSAGPGSYEQYF.

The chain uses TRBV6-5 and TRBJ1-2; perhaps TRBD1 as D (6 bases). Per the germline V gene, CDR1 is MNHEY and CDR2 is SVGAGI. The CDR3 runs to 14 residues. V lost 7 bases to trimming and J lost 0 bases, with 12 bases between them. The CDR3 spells CASNAGGPNYGYTF. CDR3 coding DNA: TGTGCCAGCAATGCCGGGGGGCCTAACTATGGCTACACCTTC.

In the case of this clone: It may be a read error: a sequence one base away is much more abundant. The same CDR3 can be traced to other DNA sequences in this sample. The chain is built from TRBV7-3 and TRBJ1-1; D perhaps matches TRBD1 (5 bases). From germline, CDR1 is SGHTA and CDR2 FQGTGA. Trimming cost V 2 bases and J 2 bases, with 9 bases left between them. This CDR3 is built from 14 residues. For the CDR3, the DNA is TGTGCCAGCAGCTTACATCAGGGTAACACTGAAGCTTTCTTT. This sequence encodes CASSLHQGNTEAFF.

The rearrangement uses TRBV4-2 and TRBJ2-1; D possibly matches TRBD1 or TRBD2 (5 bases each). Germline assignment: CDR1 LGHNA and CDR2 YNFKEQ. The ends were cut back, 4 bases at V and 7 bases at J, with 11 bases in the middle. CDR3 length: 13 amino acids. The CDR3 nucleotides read TGTGCCAGCAGCCCAGGGTCGGGGAATGAGCAGTTCTTC. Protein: CASSPGSGNEQFF.

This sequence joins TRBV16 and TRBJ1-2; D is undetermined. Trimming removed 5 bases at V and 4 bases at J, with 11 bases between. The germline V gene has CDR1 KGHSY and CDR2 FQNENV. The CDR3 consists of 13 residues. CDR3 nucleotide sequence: TGTGCCAGCAGCGGGGTGGCGGTCTATGGCTACACCTTC. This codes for CASSGVAVYGYTF.

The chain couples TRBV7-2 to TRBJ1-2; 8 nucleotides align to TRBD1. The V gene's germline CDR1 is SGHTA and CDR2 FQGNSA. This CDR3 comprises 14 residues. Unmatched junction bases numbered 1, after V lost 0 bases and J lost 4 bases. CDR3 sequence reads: CASSLADRAYGYTF. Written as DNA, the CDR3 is TGTGCCAGCAGCTTAGCGGACAGGGCCTATGGCTACACCTTC.

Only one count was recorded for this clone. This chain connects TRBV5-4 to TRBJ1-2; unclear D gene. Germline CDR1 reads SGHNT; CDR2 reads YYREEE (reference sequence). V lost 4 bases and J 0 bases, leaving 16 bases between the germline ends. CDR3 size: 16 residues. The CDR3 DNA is TGTGCCAGCAGCCCCACTGGAGGACGGACTAACTATGGCTACACCTTC. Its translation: CASSPTGGRTNYGYTF.

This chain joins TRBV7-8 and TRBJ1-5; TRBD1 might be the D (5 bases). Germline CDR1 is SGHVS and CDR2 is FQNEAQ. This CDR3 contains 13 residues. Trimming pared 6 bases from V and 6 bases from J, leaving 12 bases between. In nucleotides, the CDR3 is TGTGCCAGCAGTACGAGGGGTGGTCAGCCCCAGCATTTT. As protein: CASSTRGGQPQHF.

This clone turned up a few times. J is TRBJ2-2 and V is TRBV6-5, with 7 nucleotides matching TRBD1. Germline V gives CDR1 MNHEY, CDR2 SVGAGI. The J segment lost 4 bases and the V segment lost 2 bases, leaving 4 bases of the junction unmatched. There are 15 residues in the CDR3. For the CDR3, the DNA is TGTGCCAGCAGTTACGGGCAGGGGGTCACCGGGGAGCTGTTTTTT. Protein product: CASSYGQGVTGELFF.

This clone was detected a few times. CDR3 region: CASSRNMGGGQPQHF. For the CDR3, the DNA is TGTGCCAGCAGTCGAAACATGGGCGGCGGTCAGCCCCAGCATTTT. The rearrangement uses TRBV5-6 and TRBJ1-5; D not resolved. Germline-derived CDR1 and CDR2 are SGHDT and YYEEEE. The CDR3 runs to 15 residues. Trimming removed 5 bases from V and 6 bases from J, with 18 bases in between.

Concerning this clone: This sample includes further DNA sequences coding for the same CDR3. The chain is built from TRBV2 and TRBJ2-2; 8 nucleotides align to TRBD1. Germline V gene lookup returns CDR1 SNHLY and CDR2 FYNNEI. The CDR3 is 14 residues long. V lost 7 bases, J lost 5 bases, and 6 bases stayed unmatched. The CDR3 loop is CASTGQGRTGELFF. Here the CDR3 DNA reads TGTGCCAGCACCGGACAGGGTCGAACCGGGGAGCTGTTTTTT.

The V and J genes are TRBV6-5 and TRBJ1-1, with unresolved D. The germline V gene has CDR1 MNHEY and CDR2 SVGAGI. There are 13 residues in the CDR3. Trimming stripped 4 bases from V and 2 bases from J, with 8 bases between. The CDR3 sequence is CASSSETNTEAFF. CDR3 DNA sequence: TGTGCCAGCAGTTCTGAGACCAACACTGAAGCTTTCTTT.

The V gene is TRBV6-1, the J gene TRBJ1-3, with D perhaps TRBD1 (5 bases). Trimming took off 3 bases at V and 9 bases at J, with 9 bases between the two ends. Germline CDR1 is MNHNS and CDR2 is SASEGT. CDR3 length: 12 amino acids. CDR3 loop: CASSDPGGTIYF. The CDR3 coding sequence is TGTGCCAGCAGTGATCCGGGGGGCACCATATATTTT.

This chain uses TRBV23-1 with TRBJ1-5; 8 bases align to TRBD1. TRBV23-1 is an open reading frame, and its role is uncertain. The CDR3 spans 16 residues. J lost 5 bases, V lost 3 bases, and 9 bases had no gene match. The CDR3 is CASSHSQGAHDQPQHF. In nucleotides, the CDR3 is TGCGCCAGCAGTCATAGTCAGGGGGCTCACGATCAGCCCCAGCATTTT.